A selection of T cell receptor beta chains follows, all from one sample in a study of cytomegalovirus exposure and HLA in healthy donors. Libraries were prepared by immunoSEQ multiplex PCR; TCRdb keeps only in-frame clonotypes and omits some of them. Of tens of thousands of clones detected, approximately 84% appear once; the ten largest clones hold about 2.1%. The specimen sequenced was PBMCs. The receptors were sampled from a man aged 18 to 30 in good health and CMV-seronegative. Each CDR3 is given with its conserved first and last residue. The D gene is left open where the match is weak. Clone size is not always given. Where it is, it says once, few, many or a class for expanded clones.

>TRBD1|TRBV2|-|TRBJ1-2
CASSPGDRNNYGYTF
TGTGCCAGCAGCCCAGGGGACAGGAATAACTATGGCTACACCTTC
>TRBD2|TRBV7-8|-|TRBJ2-4
CASSLTSGTKNIQYF
TGTGCCAGCAGCTTGACTAGCGGGACTAAAAACATTCAGTACTTC
>TRBD1|TRBV10-3|-|TRBJ1-1
CAISESVDRAPTEAFF
TGTGCCATCAGTGAGAGTGTGGACAGGGCCCCCACTGAAGCTTTCTTT
>TRBD2|TRBV14|-|TRBJ2-2
CASSHRSGLPRGELFF
TGTGCCAGCAGCCACCGGTCGGGACTACCCAGGGGGGAGCTGTTTTTT
>TRBD2|TRBV9|-|TRBJ2-2
CASSVLAGLAGTGELFF
TGTGCCAGCAGCGTCCTAGCGGGACTAGCGGGCACCGGGGAGCTGTTTTTT
>-|TRBV5-1|-|TRBJ2-3
CASSLAGATDTQYF
TGCGCCAGCAGCTTGGCGGGTGCCACAGATACGCAGTATTTT
>TRBD2|TRBV7-3|-|TRBJ2-5
CASSLAGGRETQYF
TGTGCCAGCAGCTTAGCGGGAGGGAGGGAGACCCAGTACTTC
>TRBD2|TRBV9|-|TRBJ2-1
CASSGGGNEQFF
TGTGCCAGCAGCGGGGGGGGGAATGAGCAGTTCTTC
>TRBD2|TRBV6-1|-|TRBJ2-7
CASLRGAYEQYF
TGTGCCAGCCTTCGGGGGGCCTACGAGCAGTACTTC
>-|TRBV30|-|TRBJ1-1
CAWSVVTGTEAFF
TGTGCCTGGAGTGTGGTAACGGGCACTGAAGCTTTCTTT
>TRBD1|TRBV19|-|TRBJ1-1
CASSTRQGTNTEAFF
TGTGCCAGTAGTACTAGACAGGGAACGAACACTGAAGCTTTCTTT
>TRBD1|TRBV27|-|TRBJ2-3
CASSLDRALDTQYF
TGTGCCAGCAGTTTAGACAGGGCCTTAGATACGCAGTATTTT
>TRBD1|TRBV6-5|-|TRBJ1-6
CASRKTGGPVWALHF
TGTGCCAGCAGAAAGACAGGGGGCCCGGTTTGGGCCCTCCACTTT
>-|TRBV7-2|-|TRBJ1-2
CASRGGSRGYTF
TGTGCCAGCAGGGGAGGGTCTAGGGGCTACACCTTC
>TRBD1|TRBV19|-|TRBJ1-2
CASTDAGQVNYGYTF
TGTGCCAGTACCGATGCGGGACAGGTGAACTATGGCTACACCTTC
>-|TRBV5-1|once|TRBJ1-5
CASSYGDSNQPQHF
TGCGCCAGCAGCTACGGGGATAGCAATCAGCCCCAGCATTTT
>TRBD1|TRBV4-1|-|TRBJ1-1
CASSHQHRGNTEAFF
TGCGCCAGCAGCCACCAACACAGGGGGAACACTGAAGCTTTCTTT
>-|TRBV7-2|-|TRBJ1-6
CASSLVQSPLHF
TGTGCCAGCAGCTTAGTCCAGTCACCCCTCCACTTT
>TRBD1|TRBV15|-|TRBJ1-2
CATSRDPQRQGNYGYTF
TGTGCCACCAGCAGAGATCCCCAGCGACAGGGAAACTATGGCTACACCTTC
>TRBD1|TRBV5-8|-|TRBJ1-1
CASSSSGTGLNEAFF
TGTGCCAGCAGCTCATCCGGGACAGGGCTAAATGAAGCTTTCTTT
>-|TRBV6-5|once|TRBJ1-1
CASSRHISGDTEAFF
TGTGCCAGCAGCCGTCATATATCGGGGGACACTGAAGCTTTCTTT
>-|TRBV7-8|-|TRBJ1-1
CASSAPSVGGGTEAFF
TGTGCCAGCAGTGCTCCGAGTGTGGGAGGTGGCACTGAAGCTTTCTTT
>TRBD1|TRBV7-9|-|TRBJ2-5
CASSLEGAGRETQYF
TGTGCCAGCAGCTTAGAGGGGGCAGGGCGAGAGACCCAGTACTTC
>TRBD1|TRBV5-8|-|TRBJ1-4
CASSLGSHGQGAEKLFF
TGTGCCAGCAGCTTGGGGTCTCATGGACAGGGGGCGGAGAAACTGTTTTTT
>-|TRBV11-3|few|TRBJ2-3
CASSLSWRDTQYF
TGTGCCAGCAGCTTAAGCTGGCGGGATACGCAGTATTTT
>-|TRBV7-8|few|TRBJ1-3
CASSYGVTRGNTIYF
TGTGCCAGCAGCTACGGTGTAACGCGGGGAAACACCATATATTTT
>-|TRBV15|-|TRBJ2-3
CATSRDLVDSDTQYF
TGTGCCACCAGCAGAGATTTAGTCGACTCAGATACGCAGTATTTT
>TRBD2|TRBV7-7|-|TRBJ2-3
CASSATTSGSDTQYF
TGTGCTAGCAGCGCAACGACTAGCGGGTCAGATACGCAGTATTTT
>-|TRBV2|-|TRBJ1-1
CASREYAGQEAFF
TGTGCCAGCAGAGAGTATGCCGGACAGGAAGCTTTCTTT
>TRBD1|TRBV7-9|once|TRBJ2-1
CASSLVGQGQFF
TGTGCCAGCAGCTTAGTTGGACAGGGTCAGTTCTTC
>-|TRBV7-9|-|TRBJ1-4
CASSLAGGGTNEKLFF
TGTGCCAGCAGCTTAGCAGGTGGGGGGACTAATGAAAAACTGTTTTTT
>TRBD2|TRBV27|-|TRBJ2-1
CASSSPGLAGGKQFF
TGTGCCAGCAGTTCCCCGGGACTAGCGGGAGGGAAGCAGTTCTTC
>TRBD1|TRBV5-1|-|TRBJ1-1
CASSSKGAGTEAFF
TGCGCCAGCAGCTCTAAGGGGGCGGGCACTGAAGCTTTCTTT
>TRBD1|TRBV6-1|-|TRBJ1-1
CASRGTGWNTEAFF
TGTGCCAGCAGGGGGACAGGTTGGAACACTGAAGCTTTCTTT
>-|TRBV10-3|once|TRBJ1-3
CAISETDMSSGNTIYF
TGTGCCATCAGTGAGACGGACATGAGCTCTGGAAACACCATATATTTT
>-|TRBV16|once|TRBJ2-3
CASSHPGVTQYF
TGTGCCAGCAGCCATCCAGGGGTGACGCAGTATTTT
>-|TRBV5-4|-|TRBJ1-1
CASSPHGGAEAFF
TGTGCCAGCAGCCCTCACGGGGGGGCTGAAGCTTTCTTT
>TRBD2|TRBV10-2|once|TRBJ2-7
CASQGLAVSYEQYF
TGCGCCAGCCAGGGACTAGCGGTTTCCTACGAGCAGTACTTC
>-|TRBV9|-|TRBJ1-2
CASSVEVRGGKDGYTF
TGTGCCAGCAGCGTAGAGGTTAGGGGAGGGAAAGATGGCTACACCTTC
>-|TRBV7-9|-|TRBJ2-1
CASSFLVGNEQFF
TGTGCCAGCAGCTTCCTTGTCGGCAATGAGCAGTTCTTC
>TRBD1|TRBV4-3|few|TRBJ1-4
CASSQEQGGRRLFF
TGCGCCAGCAGCCAAGAACAGGGGGGAAGGCGACTGTTTTTT
>-|TRBV6-6|-|TRBJ2-7
CASGDAGQPHEQYF
TGTGCCAGCGGGGACGCGGGACAGCCCCACGAGCAGTACTTC
>TRBD1|TRBV10-3|-|TRBJ1-1
CAISAQGAPEAFF
TGTGCCATCAGCGCACAGGGGGCGCCCGAAGCTTTCTTT
>-|TRBV6-6|-|TRBJ2-7
CASTVGGVTYEQYF
TGTGCCAGCACGGTTGGAGGAGTCACCTACGAGCAGTACTTC
>TRBD1|TRBV6-1|few|TRBJ2-7
CASSARTGGYEQYF
TGTGCCAGCAGTGCTCGGACAGGGGGGTACGAGCAGTACTTC
>-|TRBV25-1|-|TRBJ2-7
CASSESAAYEQYF
TGTGCCAGCAGTGAATCAGCGGCCTACGAGCAGTACTTC
>TRBD1|TRBV29-1|-|TRBJ1-1
CSVRTGIAEAFF
TGCAGCGTCAGGACAGGGATCGCTGAAGCTTTCTTT
>-|TRBV28|-|TRBJ1-1
CASSLGRVTLTEAFF
TGTGCCAGCAGTTTGGGCAGGGTAACCCTCACTGAAGCTTTCTTT
>-|TRBV14|-|TRBJ1-4
CASSQDRGKIGKLFF
TGTGCCAGCAGCCAAGATAGAGGAAAGATTGGAAAACTGTTTTTT
>-|TRBV30|-|TRBJ2-2
CAWRLPGLPGELFF
TGTGCCTGGAGACTACCGGGATTGCCCGGGGAGCTGTTTTTT
>TRBD1|TRBV14|-|TRBJ2-1
CASSQRRTGAYNEQFF
TGTGCCAGCAGCCAACGCCGGACAGGGGCTTACAATGAGCAGTTCTTC
>-|TRBV4-3|-|TRBJ2-1
CASSQVGQGNEQFF
TGCGCCAGCAGCCAAGTTGGGCAGGGCAATGAGCAGTTCTTC
>TRBD2|TRBV9|-|TRBJ2-7
CASSAETSGSYEQYF
TGTGCCAGCAGCGCCGAGACTAGCGGATCCTACGAGCAGTACTTC